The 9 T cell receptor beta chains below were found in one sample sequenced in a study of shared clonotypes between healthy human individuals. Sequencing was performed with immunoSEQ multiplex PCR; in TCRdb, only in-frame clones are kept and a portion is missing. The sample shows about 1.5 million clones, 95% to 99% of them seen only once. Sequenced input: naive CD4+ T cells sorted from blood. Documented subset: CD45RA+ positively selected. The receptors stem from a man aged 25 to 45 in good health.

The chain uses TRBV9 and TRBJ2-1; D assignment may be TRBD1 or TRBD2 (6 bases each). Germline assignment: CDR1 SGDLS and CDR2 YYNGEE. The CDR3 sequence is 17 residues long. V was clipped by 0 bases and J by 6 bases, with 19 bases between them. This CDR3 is CASSVGIGGGNFNEQFF. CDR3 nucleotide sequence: TGTGCCAGCAGCGTAGGAATAGGAGGGGGGAATTTCAATGAGCAGTTCTTC.

The CDR3 sequence is CATSRDASANEQYF. CDR3 bases: TGTGCCACCAGCAGAGATGCGAGTGCCAACGAGCAGTACTTC. The chain couples TRBV15 to TRBJ2-7; D is unclear. In germline, CDR1 is LNHNV, CDR2 YYDKDF (reference sequence). The CDR3 runs to 14 residues. With 0 bases removed from V and 5 bases from J, the gap between germline ends came to 11 bases.

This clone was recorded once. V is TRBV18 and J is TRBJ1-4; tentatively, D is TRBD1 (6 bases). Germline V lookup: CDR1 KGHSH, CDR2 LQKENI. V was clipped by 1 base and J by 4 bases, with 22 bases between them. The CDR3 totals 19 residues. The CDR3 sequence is CASSPQFSPDRLINEKLFF. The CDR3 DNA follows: TGTGCCAGCTCACCACAATTTTCTCCGGACAGACTAATTAATGAAAAACTGTTTTTT.

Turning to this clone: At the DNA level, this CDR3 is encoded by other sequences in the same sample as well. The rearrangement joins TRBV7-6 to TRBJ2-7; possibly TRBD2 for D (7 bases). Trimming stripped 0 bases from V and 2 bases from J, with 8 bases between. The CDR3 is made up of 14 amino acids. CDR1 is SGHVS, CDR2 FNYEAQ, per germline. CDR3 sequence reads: CASSLARGPYEQYF. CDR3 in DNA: TGTGCCAGCAGCTTAGCGCGGGGGCCCTACGAGCAGTACTTC.

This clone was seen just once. The CDR3 sequence is CASSERGQGTYEQYF. The CDR3 bases are TGTGCCAGCAGTGAACGGGGACAGGGGACCTACGAGCAGTACTTC. This chain joins TRBV6-1 and TRBJ2-7; 10 positions match TRBD1. The CDR3 totals 15 residues. With 2 bases clipped from V and 2 bases from J, the junction kept 3 bases outside the gene matches. From germline, CDR1 is MNHNS and CDR2 SASEGT.

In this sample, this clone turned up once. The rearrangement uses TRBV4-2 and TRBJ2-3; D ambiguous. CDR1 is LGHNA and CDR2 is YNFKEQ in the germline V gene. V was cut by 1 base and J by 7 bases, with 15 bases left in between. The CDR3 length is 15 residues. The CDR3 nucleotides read TGTGCCAGCAGCCAAGTGACTGTCACTTCGAATACGCAGTATTTT. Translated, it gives CASSQVTVTSNTQYF.

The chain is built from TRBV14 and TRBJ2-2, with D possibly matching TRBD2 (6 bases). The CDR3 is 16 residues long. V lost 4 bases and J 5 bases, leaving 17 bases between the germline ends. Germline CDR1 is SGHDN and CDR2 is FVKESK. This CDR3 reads CASSRVGSLGTGELFF. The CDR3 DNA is TGTGCCAGCAGCCGAGTCGGGAGTTTAGGTACCGGGGAGCTGTTTTTT.

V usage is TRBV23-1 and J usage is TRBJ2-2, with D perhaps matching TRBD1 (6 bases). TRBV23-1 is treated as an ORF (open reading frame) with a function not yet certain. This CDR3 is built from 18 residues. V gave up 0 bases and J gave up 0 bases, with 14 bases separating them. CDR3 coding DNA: TGCGCCAGCAGTCAATCTTATTTAGGGACAACGAACACCGGGGAGCTGTTTTTT. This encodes CASSQSYLGTTNTGELFF.

CDR3 bases: TGCGCCAGCAGCCCGGGGGGGGCTGGGACTCCAGATACGCAGTATTTT. Amino acid sequence: CASSPGGAGTPDTQYF. The chain couples TRBV5-1 to TRBJ2-3; the match to TRBD2 covers 8 bases. The germline CDR1 and CDR2 sequences are SGHRS and YFSETQ. The CDR3 loop spans 16 amino acids. V lost 4 bases and J lost 4; bases outside the gene matches: 11.